This TCR beta chain appears in the sequencing data of a study of chemoradiotherapy in HPV16-positive cancers. Repertoires were sampled repeatedly during chemoradiotherapy. Findings of the study overall: In HPV16-positive patients, HPV-responsive T-cell expansion tracked better recurrence-free survival. Candidate HPV-specific clones and E7-related TCR motifs grew in tumor during treatment. Only a couple of HPV16-positive patients supplied the functional HPV-specificity definition.

V trimming: 5 bases; J trimming: 9 bases; junction bases outside the gene matches: 8. The CDR3 runs to 13 residues. Germline CDR1 and CDR2: MGHDK and SYGVNS. Measured with immunoSEQ multiplex PCR; TCRdb has only the in-frame clones, and not every one. The sample lists some 14,000 clones; under 80% were seen once. A remark on this clone: Its matching antigen is unknown.

Sampling was done from a patient who underwent chemoradiotherapy. This sequence joins TRBV25-1 and TRBJ2-7; 9 nucleotides line up with TRBD1. This clonotype was sampled from a human donor with HPV-associated anogenital cancer. The CDR3 is CASSTPGQGGQYF. CDR3 nucleotides: TGTGCCAGCAGTACCCCGGGACAGGGCGGGCAGTACTTC.